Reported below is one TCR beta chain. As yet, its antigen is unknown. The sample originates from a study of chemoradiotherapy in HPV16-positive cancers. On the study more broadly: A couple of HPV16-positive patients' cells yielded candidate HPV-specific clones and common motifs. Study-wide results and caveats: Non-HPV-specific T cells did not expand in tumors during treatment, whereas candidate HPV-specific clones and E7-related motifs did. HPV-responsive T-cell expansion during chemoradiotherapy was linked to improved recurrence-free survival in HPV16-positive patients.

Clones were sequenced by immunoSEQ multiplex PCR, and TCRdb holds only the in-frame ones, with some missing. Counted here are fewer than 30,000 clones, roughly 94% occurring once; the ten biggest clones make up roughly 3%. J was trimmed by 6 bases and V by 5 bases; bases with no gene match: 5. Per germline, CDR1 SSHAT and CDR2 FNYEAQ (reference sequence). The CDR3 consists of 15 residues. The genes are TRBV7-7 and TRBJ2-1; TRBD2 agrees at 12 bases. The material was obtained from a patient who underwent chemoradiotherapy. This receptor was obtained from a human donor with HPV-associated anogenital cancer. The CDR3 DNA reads TGTGCCAGCAGCCAGTCTAGCGGGAGGGGCAATGAGCAGTTCTTC. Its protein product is CASSQSSGRGNEQFF.